Each of the 16 T cell receptor beta chains below was sequenced from the same sample in a study of blood T cells in healthy people across ages. A sample-barcoded 5' primer and a J-beta primer mix were used in a second PCR of about 7 to 11 cycles. TCRdb re-called the 5' RACE reads through MiXCR, storing one row per CDR3 protein. Among about 690,000 distinct CDR3 sequences listed, 40% to 45% were seen once. Sequenced material: blood. These receptors were taken from an elderly man in good health.

Many counts were recorded for this clonotype. The V call is TRBV4-3, the J call TRBJ2-3, with a weak D call TRBD2 (6 bases). V was trimmed by 4 bases and J by 3 bases, leaving 14 bases between them. CDR1 is LGHNA, CDR2 YSLEER, per germline. The CDR3 spans 15 residues. The CDR3, as DNA: TGCGCCAGCAGCCTGGGAGCGGCGGGAACAGATACGCAGTATTTT. This sequence encodes CASSLGAAGTDTQYF.

On this clonotype: An end of the junction differs from the germline gene, which may be a read error. Written as DNA, the CDR3 is TGTGTCAGCAGCCAAGGTGCCCCGCGGCTAGGGACTAGCAGGGCAGATACGCAGTATTTT. Protein: CVSSQGAPRLGTSRADTQYF. V usage is TRBV3-1 and J usage is TRBJ2-3; 9 bases agree with TRBD2. The germline CDR1 and CDR2 sequences are LGHDT and YNNKEL (reference sequence). CDR3 length equals 20 residues.

The chain has TRBV29-1 and TRBJ1-2; D gene unclear. CDR1 is SQVTM, CDR2 ANQGSEA, per germline. This CDR3 is 14 amino acids long. Deletions cut 7 bases from V and 1 base from J, with 16 bases between. CDR3 bases: TGCAGCGCCGCCAGACCGTCTGATAACTATGGCTACACCTTC. Amino acids: CSAARPSDNYGYTF. Full variable domain (outside the CDR3, taken from reference TRBV29-1 and TRBJ1-2): SAVISQKPSRDICQRGTSLTIQCQVDSQVTMMFWYRQQPGQSLTLIATANQGSEATYESGFVIDKFPISRPNLTFSTLTVSNMSPEDSSIYLCSAARPSDNYGYTFGSGTRLTVV.

Points on this clonotype: This clone may be a read error of a much larger clone one base away. CDR3 DNA: TGTGCCACTACCCCTGGGCTAGCGGGAGCGCCGGACTACGAGCAGTACTTC. It yields the protein CATTPGLAGAPDYEQYF. V and J are TRBV6-2 or TRBV6-3 and TRBJ2-7; 10 bases map to TRBD2. V was clipped by 10 bases and J by 3 bases; unmatched bases: 18. In germline, CDR1 is MNHEY, CDR2 SVGEGT. CDR3 length: 17 amino acids.

The genes are TRBV29-1 and TRBJ2-1; no definite D call. Trimming removed 5 bases from V and 0 bases from J, with 11 bases in between. The CDR3 loop spans 14 amino acids. Germline V gene data show CDR1 as SQVTM and CDR2 as ANQGSEA. In DNA, the CDR3 is TGCAGCGTTTTGTCCCCCAGCTCCTACAATGAGCAGTTCTTC. Its protein product is CSVLSPSSYNEQFF.

This clonotype was seen repeatedly, ten times or more. The DNA for the CDR3 is TGTGCCAGCAGTTTCAGGGGACACAATGAGCAGTTCTTC. Its protein product is CASSFRGHNEQFF. The chain combines TRBV28 with TRBJ2-1, with D tentatively TRBD1 (6 bases). Germline V gives CDR1 MDHEN, CDR2 SYDVKM. CDR3 size: 13 residues. V was pared by 3 bases and J by 5 bases, with 8 bases between.

The table lists this clonotype with many counts. This rearrangement joins TRBV2 to TRBJ2-7; D may be TRBD1 (6 bases). The CDR3 is made up of 13 amino acids. Trimming took off 7 bases at V and 0 bases at J, with 10 bases between the two ends. Germline assignment: CDR1 SNHLY and CDR2 FYNNEI. The CDR3 sequence is CASMWTASYEQYF. The DNA for the CDR3 is TGTGCCAGCATGTGGACAGCCTCCTACGAGCAGTACTTC.

This chain links TRBV28 with TRBJ1-2, with 7 bases matching TRBD1. The CDR3 runs to 13 residues. Trimming cost V 6 bases and J 4 bases; bases outside gene matches: 5. Looked up from germline, CDR1 is MDHEN and CDR2 is SYDVKM. The CDR3 is CASRSDRAYGYTF. The DNA of the CDR3 is TGTGCCAGCAGGTCAGACAGGGCCTATGGCTACACCTTC.

V is TRBV12-3 or TRBV12-4 and J is TRBJ2-1, with 10 bases lining up with TRBD2. V was clipped by 2 bases and J by 6 bases; unmatched bases: 4. This CDR3 is built from 15 residues. Here the CDR3 DNA reads TGTGCCAGCAGTTTAACGGGACTAGCGCGCAATGAGCAGTTCTTC. The encoded protein is CASSLTGLARNEQFF.

There are many counts of this clonotype. This chain uses TRBV11-2 with TRBJ2-5, with TRBD2 identical over 8 bases. The CDR3 spans 15 residues. Unmatched junction bases numbered 6, after V lost 5 bases and J lost 1 base. Germline V lookup: CDR1 SGHAT, CDR2 FQNNGV. The CDR3 DNA is TGTGCCAGCAGCCATCGGACTAGCATCCAAGAGACCCAGTACTTC. Its protein is CASSHRTSIQETQYF.

This chain connects TRBV21-1 to TRBJ1-1; the table's D gene call, TRBD1, was not cross checked with the DNA. TRBV21-1 is a known pseudogene. CDR3 size: 16 residues. The DNA for the CDR3 is TGTGCCAGCAGCAAAGGGGCAGGGGAGAAGAACACTGAAGCTTTCTTT. This translates into CASSKGAGEKNTEAFF.

The rearrangement uses TRBV4-3 and TRBJ2-5; D call uncertain. Germline lookup yields CDR1 LGHNA and CDR2 YSLEER. This CDR3 comprises 15 residues. V was trimmed by 4 bases and J by 5 bases, leaving 17 bases between them. CDR3 DNA: TGCGCCAGCAGCCCTGATAATCTGGTTCGTGAGACCCAGTACTTC. It specifies CASSPDNLVRETQYF.

The rearrangement joins TRBV6-5 to TRBJ2-5, with TRBD2 identical over 10 bases. Trimming took 5 bases from V and 7 from J; bases not matched to a gene: 10. The CDR3 totals 15 residues. Germline V gene lookup returns CDR1 MNHEY and CDR2 SVGAGI. CDR3 protein: CASSRDLAGERTQYF. CDR3 in DNA: TGTGCCAGCAGTAGGGACCTAGCGGGGGAAAGGACCCAGTACTTC.

The J gene is TRBJ1-2, the V gene TRBV28; D may be TRBD1 (5 bases). Per germline, CDR1 MDHEN and CDR2 SYDVKM. V was pared by 11 bases and J by 8 bases, with 18 bases between. This CDR3 contains 12 residues. As DNA, the CDR3 is TGTGCCCAACGGGGCAGGGAACGCGGCTACACCTTC. Protein product: CAQRGRERGYTF.

This clonotype was found a few times. The CDR3 loop reads CSAGDRVNGYTF. The CDR3 DNA is TGCAGTGCTGGGGACAGGGTGAATGGCTACACCTTC. This chain connects TRBV20-1 to TRBJ1-2; 9 bases are shared with TRBD1. The CDR3 totals 12 residues. Germline V gene data show CDR1 as DFQATT and CDR2 as SNEGSKA (reference sequence). Trimming at V came to 5 bases and at J to 6 bases, leaving 4 bases not matched to a gene.

V and J are TRBV7-2 and TRBJ2-5; tentative D call: TRBD2 (6 bases). V was cut by 5 bases and J by 5 bases, with 18 bases left in between. This CDR3 region has 15 residues. Germline-derived CDR1 and CDR2 are SGHTA and FQGNSA. CDR3 sequence: CASSPPTSRWETQYF. The CDR3 DNA reads TGTGCCAGCAGCCCACCGACTAGTAGGTGGGAGACCCAGTACTTC.